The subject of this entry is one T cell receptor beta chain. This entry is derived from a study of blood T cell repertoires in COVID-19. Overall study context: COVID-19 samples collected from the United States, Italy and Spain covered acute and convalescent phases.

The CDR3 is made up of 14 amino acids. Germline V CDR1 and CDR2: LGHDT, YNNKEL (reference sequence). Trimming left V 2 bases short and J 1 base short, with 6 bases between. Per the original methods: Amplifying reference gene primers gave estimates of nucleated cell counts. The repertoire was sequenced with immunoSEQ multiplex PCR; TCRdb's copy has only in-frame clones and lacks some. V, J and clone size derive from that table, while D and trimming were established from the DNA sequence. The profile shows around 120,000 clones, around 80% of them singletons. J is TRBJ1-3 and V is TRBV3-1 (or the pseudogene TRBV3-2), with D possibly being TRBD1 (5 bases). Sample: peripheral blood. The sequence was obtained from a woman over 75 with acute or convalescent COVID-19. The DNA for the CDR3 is TGTGCCAGCAGCCAACAGGGTTCTGGAAACACCATATATTTT. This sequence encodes CASSQQGSGNTIYF.